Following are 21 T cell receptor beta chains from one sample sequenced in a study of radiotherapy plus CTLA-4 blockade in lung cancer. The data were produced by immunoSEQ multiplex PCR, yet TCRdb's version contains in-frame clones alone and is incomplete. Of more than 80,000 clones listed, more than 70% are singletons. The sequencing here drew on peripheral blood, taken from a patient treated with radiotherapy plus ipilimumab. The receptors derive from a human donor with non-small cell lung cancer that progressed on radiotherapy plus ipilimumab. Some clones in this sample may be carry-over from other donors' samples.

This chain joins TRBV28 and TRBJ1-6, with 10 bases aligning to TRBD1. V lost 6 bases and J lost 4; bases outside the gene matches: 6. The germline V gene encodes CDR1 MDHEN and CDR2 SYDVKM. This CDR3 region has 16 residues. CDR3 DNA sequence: TGTGCCAGCAGCCGACAGGGGGCCCTTTATAATTCACCCCTCCACTTT. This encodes CASSRQGALYNSPLHF.

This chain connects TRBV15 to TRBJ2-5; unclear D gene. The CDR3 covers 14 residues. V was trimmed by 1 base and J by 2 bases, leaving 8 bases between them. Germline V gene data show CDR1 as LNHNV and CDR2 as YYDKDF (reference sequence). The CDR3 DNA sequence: TGTGCCACCAGCAGAGGCTCGAATCAAGAGACCCAGTACTTC. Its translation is CATSRGSNQETQYF. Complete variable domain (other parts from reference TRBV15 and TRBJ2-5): DAMVIQNPRYQVTQFGKPVTLSCSQTLNHNVMYWYQQKSSQAPKLLFHYYDKDFNNEADTPDNFQSRRPNTSFCFLDIRSPGLGDTAMYLCATSRGSNQETQYFGPGTRLLVL.

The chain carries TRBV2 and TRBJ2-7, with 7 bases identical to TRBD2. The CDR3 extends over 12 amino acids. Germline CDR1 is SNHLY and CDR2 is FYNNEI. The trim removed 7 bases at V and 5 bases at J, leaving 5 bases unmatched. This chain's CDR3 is CASTGRVHEQYF. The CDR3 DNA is TGTGCCAGCACTGGGAGGGTCCACGAGCAGTACTTC.

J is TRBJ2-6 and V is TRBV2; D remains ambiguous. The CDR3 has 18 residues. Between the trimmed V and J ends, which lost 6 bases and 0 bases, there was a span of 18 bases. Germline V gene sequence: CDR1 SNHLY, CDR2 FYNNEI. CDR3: CASSLEVSFYSGANVLTF. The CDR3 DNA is TGTGCCAGCAGCCTCGAAGTAAGCTTCTACTCTGGGGCCAACGTCCTGACTTTC. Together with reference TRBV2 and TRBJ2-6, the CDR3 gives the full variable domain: EPEVTQTPSHQVTQMGQEVILRCVPISNHLYFYWYRQILGQKVEFLVSFYNNEISEKSEIFDDQFSVERPDGSNFTLKIRSTKLEDSAMYFCASSLEVSFYSGANVLTFGAGSRLTVL.

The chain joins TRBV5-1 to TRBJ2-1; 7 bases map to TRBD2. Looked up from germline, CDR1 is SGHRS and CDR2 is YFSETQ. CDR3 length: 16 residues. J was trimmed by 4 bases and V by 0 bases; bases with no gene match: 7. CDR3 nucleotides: TGCGCCAGCAGCTTGGGCGGGGGTAACCTATACAATGAGCAGTTCTTC. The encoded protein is CASSLGGGNLYNEQFF.

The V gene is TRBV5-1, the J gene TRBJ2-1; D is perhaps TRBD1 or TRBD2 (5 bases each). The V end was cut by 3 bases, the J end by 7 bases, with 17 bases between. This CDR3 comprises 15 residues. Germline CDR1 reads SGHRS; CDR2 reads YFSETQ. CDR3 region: CASSYHTGAQNEQFF. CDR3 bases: TGCGCCAGCAGCTATCATACCGGGGCGCAAAATGAGCAGTTCTTC.

CDR3 coding DNA: TGTGCCAGCAGTGAATTGGGCAGGGGGCGCCAGAGCTCCTACGAGCAGTACTTC. Its protein is CASSELGRGRQSSYEQYF. The chain recombines TRBV25-1 with TRBJ2-7, with TRBD1 matching over 8 bases. Trimming at V came to 1 base and at J to 0 bases, leaving 11 bases not matched to a gene. The CDR3 covers 18 residues. CDR1 MGHDK and CDR2 SYGVNS come from the germline V gene.

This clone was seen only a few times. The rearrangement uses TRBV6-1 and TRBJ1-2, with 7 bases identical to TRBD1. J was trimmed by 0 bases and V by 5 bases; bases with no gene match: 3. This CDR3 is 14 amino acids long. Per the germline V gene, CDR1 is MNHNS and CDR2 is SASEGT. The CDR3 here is CASSPGQTNYGYTF. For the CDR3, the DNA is TGTGCCAGCAGTCCGGGACAGACTAACTATGGCTACACCTTC.

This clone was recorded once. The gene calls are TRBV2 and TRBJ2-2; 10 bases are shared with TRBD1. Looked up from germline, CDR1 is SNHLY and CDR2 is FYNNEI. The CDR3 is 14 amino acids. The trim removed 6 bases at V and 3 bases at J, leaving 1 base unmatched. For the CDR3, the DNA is TGTGCCAGCAGGACAGGGGGCTACACCGGGGAGCTGTTTTTT. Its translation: CASRTGGYTGELFF.

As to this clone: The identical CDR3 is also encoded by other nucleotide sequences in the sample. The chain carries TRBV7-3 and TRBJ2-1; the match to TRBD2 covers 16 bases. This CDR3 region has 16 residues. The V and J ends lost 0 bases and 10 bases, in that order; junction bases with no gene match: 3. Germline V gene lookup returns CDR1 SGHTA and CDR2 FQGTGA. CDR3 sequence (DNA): TGTGCCAGCAGCTTAACGCGGGGACTAGCGGGGGGGGAGCAGTTCTTC. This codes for CASSLTRGLAGGEQFF.

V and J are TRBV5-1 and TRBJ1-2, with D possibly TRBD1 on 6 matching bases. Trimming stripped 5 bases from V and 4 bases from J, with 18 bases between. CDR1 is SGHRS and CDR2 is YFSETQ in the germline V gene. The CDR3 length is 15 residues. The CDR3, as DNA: TGCGCCAGCAGAATTACAGGGTTGGGAAGCTATGGCTACACCTTC. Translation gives CASRITGLGSYGYTF.

In nucleotides, the CDR3 is TGTGCCGCCCTACAGGGCCTAACAAACACTGAAGCTTTCTTT. Amino acids: CAALQGLTNTEAFF. The chain recombines TRBV28 with TRBJ1-1; tentatively, D is TRBD1 (6 bases). V was clipped by 11 bases and J by 2 bases, with 18 bases between them. Germline V gene data show CDR1 as MDHEN and CDR2 as SYDVKM. This CDR3 comprises 14 residues.

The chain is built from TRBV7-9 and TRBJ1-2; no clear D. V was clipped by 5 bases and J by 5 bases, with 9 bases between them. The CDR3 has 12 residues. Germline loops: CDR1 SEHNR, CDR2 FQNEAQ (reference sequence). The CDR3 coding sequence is TGTGCCAGCAGCCCAGCCGGATATGGCTACACCTTC. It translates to CASSPAGYGYTF.

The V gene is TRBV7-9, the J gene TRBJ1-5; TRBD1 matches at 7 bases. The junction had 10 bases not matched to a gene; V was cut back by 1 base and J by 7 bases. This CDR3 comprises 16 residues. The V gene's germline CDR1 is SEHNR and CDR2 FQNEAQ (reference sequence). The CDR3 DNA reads TGTGCCAGCAGCTTAGTTACAGGGGCTAGGGAACAGCCCCAGCATTTT. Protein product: CASSLVTGAREQPQHF.

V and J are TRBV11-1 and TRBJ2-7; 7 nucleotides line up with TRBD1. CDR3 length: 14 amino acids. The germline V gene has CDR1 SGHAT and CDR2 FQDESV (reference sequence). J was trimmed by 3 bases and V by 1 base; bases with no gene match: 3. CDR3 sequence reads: CASSLVQGLYEQYF. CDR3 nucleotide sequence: TGTGCCAGCAGCTTAGTACAGGGGCTCTACGAGCAGTACTTC.

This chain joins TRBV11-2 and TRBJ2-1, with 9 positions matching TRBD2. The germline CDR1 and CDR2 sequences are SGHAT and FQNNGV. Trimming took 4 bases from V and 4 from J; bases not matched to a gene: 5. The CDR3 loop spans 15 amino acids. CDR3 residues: CASSSWAGGYNEQFF. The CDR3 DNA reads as TGTGCCAGCAGCTCCTGGGCGGGGGGGTACAATGAGCAGTTCTTC. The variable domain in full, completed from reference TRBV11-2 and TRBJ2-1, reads EAGVAQSPRYKIIEKRQSVAFWCNPISGHATLYWYQQILGQGPKLLIQFQNNGVVDDSQLPKDRFSAERLKGVDSTLKIQPAKLEDSAVYLCASSSWAGGYNEQFFGPGTRLTVL.

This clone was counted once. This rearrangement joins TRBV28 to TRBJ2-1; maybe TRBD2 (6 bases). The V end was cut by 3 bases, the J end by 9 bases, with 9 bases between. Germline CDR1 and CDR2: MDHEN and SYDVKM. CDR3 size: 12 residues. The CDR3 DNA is TGTGCCAGCAGTTTCGGGGGTGGTGAGCAGTTCTTC. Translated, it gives CASSFGGGEQFF.

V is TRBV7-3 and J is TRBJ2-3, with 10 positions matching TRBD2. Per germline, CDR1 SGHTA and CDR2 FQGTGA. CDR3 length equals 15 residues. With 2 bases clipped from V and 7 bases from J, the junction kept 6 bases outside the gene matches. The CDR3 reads CASSLLASGSHTQYF. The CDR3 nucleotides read TGTGCCAGCAGCTTATTGGCTAGCGGGAGCCATACGCAGTATTTT.

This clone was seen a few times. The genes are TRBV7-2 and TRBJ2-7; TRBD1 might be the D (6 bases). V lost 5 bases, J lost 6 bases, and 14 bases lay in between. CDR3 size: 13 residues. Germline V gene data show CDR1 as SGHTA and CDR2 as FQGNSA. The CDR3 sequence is CASSVQAQGEQYF. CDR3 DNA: TGTGCCAGCAGCGTACAAGCACAGGGCGAGCAGTACTTC.

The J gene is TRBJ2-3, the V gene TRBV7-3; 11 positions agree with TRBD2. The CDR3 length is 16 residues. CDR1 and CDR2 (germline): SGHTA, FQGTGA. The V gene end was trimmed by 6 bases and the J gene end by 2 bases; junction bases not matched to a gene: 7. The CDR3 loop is CASSTGGLADTDTQYF. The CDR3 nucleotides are TGTGCCAGCAGTACAGGGGGACTAGCGGACACAGATACGCAGTATTTT.

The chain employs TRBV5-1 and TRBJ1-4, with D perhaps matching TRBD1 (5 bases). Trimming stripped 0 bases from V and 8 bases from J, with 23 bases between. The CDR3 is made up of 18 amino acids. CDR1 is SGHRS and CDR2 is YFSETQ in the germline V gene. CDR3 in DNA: TGCGCCAGCAGCTTGGGACCATTAACGGCGGGGGGAGTAGAAAAACTGTTTTTT. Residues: CASSLGPLTAGGVEKLFF.